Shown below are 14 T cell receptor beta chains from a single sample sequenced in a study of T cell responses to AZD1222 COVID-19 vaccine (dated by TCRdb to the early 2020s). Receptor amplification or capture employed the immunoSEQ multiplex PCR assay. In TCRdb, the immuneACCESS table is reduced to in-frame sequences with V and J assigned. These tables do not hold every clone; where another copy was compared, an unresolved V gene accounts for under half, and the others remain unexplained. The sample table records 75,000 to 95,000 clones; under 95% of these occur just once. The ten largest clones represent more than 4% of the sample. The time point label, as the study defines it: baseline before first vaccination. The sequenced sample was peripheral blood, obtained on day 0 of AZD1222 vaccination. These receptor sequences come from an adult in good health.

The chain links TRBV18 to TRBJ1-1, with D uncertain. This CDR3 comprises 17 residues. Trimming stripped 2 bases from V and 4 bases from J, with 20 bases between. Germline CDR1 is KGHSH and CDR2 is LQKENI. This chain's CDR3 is CASSPSTGQVSSTEAFF. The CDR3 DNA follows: TGTGCCAGCTCACCATCCACGGGTCAAGTCTCATCCACTGAAGCTTTCTTT.

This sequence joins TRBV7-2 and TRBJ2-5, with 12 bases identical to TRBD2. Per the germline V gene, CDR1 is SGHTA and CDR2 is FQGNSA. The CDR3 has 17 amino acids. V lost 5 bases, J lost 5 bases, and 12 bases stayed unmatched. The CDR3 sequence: CASSPRTSGKSPETQYF. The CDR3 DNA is TGTGCCAGCAGCCCGCGGACTAGCGGGAAGTCGCCGGAGACCCAGTACTTC.

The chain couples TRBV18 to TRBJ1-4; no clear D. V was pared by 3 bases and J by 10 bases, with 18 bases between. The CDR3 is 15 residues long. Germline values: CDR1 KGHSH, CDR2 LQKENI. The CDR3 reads CASSPRGEDEGKLFF. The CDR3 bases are TGTGCCAGCTCACCGAGAGGAGAGGACGAAGGAAAACTGTTTTTT.

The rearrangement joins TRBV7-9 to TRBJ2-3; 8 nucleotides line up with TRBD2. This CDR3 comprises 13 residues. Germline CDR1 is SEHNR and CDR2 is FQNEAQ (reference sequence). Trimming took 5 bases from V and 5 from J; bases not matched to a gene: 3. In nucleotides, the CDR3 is TGTGCCAGCAGCGATAGCGGGGAAGATACGCAGTATTTT. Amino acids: CASSDSGEDTQYF.

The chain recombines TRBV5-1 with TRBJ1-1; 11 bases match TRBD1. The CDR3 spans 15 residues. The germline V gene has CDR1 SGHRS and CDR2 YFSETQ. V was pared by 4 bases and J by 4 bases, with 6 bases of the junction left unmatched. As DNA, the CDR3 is TGCGCCAGCAGCCTGGGACAGGGGGTGAGCACTGAAGCTTTCTTT. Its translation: CASSLGQGVSTEAFF.

CDR3 DNA sequence: TGTGCCAGCAGCGGGGAGACCCAGTACTTC. It codes for CASSGETQYF. V usage is TRBV5-6 and J usage is TRBJ2-5, with D hard to call. Per germline, CDR1 SGHDT and CDR2 YYEEEE. V was shortened by 4 bases and J by 5 bases, with 3 bases between the two germline ends. This CDR3 has 10 residues.

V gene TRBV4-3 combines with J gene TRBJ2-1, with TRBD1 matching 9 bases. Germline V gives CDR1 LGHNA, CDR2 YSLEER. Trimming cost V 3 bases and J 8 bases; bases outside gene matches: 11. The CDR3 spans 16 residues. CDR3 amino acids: CASSHPTDRGGDEQFF. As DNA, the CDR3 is TGCGCCAGCAGCCATCCAACCGACAGGGGGGGAGATGAGCAGTTCTTC.

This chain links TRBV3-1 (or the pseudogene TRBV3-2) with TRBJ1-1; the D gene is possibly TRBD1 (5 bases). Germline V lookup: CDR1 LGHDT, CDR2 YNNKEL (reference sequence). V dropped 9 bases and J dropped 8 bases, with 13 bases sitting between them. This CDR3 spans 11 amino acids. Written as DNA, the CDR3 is TGTGCCAGTGGGGCCTCGGTGGAAGCTTTCTTT. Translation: CASGASVEAFF.

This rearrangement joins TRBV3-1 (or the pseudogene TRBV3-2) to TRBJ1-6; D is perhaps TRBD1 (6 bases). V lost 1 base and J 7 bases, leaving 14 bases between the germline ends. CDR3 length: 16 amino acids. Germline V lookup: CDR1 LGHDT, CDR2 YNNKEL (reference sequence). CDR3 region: CASSQGFARGNSPLHF. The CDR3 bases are TGTGCCAGCAGCCAAGGGTTCGCCAGGGGAAATTCACCCCTCCACTTT.

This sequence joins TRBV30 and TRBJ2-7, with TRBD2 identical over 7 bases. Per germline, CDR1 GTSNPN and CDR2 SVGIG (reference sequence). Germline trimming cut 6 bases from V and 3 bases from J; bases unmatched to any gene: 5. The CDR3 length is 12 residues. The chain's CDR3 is CACLTSSYEQYF. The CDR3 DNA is TGTGCCTGCTTGACTAGCAGCTACGAGCAGTACTTC.

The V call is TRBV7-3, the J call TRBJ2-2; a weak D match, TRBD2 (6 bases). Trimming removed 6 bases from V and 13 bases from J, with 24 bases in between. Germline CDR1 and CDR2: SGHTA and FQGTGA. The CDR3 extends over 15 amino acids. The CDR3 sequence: CASRLDPSAQGGLFF. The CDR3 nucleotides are TGTGCCAGCAGACTGGACCCTAGCGCCCAGGGCGGGCTGTTTTTT. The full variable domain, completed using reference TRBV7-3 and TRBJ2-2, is GAGVSQTPSNKVTEKGKYVELRCDPISGHTALYWYRQSLGQGPEFLIYFQGTGAADDSGLPNDRFFAVRPEGSVSTLKIQRTERGDSAVYLCASRLDPSAQGGLFFGEGSRLTVL.

In DNA form, the CDR3 reads TGTGCCACCAGTGATCCCAGAACAGGGGGCCGAGCCAAAAACATTCAGTACTTC. This sequence encodes CATSDPRTGGRAKNIQYF. The rearrangement joins TRBV24-1 to TRBJ2-4; TRBD1 aligns across 9 bases. J gave up 0 bases and V 3 bases, and 8 bases lay outside the gene matches. Germline CDR1 and CDR2: KGHDR and SFDVKD. The CDR3 runs to 18 residues.

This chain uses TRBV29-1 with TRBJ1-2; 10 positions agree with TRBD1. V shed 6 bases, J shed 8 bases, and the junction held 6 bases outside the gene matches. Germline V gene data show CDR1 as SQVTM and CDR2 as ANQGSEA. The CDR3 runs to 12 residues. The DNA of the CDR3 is TGCAGCGTAGGGACAGGGGTCTCCGGCTACACCTTC. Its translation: CSVGTGVSGYTF.

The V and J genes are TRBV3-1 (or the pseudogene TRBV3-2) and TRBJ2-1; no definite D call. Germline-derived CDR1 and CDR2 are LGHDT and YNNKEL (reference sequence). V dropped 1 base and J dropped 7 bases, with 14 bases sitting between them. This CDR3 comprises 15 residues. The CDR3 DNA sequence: TGTGCCAGCAGCCAAGTTCTGCCCCTTTCAAATGAGCAGTTCTTC. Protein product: CASSQVLPLSNEQFF.